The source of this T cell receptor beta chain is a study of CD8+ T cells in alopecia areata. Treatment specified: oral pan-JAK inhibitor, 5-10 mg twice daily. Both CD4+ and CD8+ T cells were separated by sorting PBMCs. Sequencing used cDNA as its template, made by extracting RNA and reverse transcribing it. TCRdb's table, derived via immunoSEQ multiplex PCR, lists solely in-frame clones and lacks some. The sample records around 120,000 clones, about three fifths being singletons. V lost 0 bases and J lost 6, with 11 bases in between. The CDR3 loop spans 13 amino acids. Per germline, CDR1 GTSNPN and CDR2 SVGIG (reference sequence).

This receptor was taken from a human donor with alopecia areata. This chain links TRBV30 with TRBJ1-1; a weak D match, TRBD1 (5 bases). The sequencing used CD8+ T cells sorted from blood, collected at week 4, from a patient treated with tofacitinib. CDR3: CAWSVVGEAEAFF. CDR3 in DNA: TGTGCCTGGAGTGTAGTAGGGGAAGCTGAAGCTTTCTTT.